This TCR beta chain came from a study of T cell changes during pregnancy in multiple sclerosis. The count of this clone is one. The length of the CDR3 is 16 residues. CDR1 LGHNA and CDR2 YSLEER come from the germline V gene. V lost 1 base to trimming and J lost 12 bases; unmatched junction nucleotides: 12. Assay used: immunoSEQ multiplex PCR; TCRdb lists only in-frame clones, some missing. Among about 72,000 clones listed, roughly nine tenths were seen once. This specimen was peripheral blood, taken in the second trimester of pregnancy. This TCR came from a female donor with multiple sclerosis, enrolled in a pregnancy study. The J gene is TRBJ2-1, the V gene TRBV4-3; TRBD2 aligns across 10 bases. The CDR3 sequence: CASSQARASGSPVQFF. The DNA of the CDR3 is TGCGCCAGCAGCCAAGCGCGGGCTAGCGGGAGCCCAGTGCAGTTCTTC.